Included here is one T cell receptor beta chain sequence, with context. This sample is part of a study of blood T cell repertoires in COVID-19. Original methodology: Amplification of reference gene primers was used by the study to estimate nucleated cell counts. The protocol was immunoSEQ multiplex PCR, while the TCRdb copy is restricted to in-frame clones and leaves out a portion. V and J calls and clone size come straight from that table; D and trimming were deduced from the DNA. There are about 260,000 clones in the sample; over 70% occur only once, and more than 1.3% lies in the top ten. Germline values: CDR1 LNHNV, CDR2 YYDKDF (reference sequence). The CDR3 spans 16 residues. The V segment lost 3 bases and the J segment 6 bases; nucleotides outside the gene matches: 8.

Sequenced: peripheral blood. The gene calls are TRBV15 and TRBJ2-1; 10 nucleotides align to TRBD1. The receptor was derived from a woman aged 40 to 50 who had recovered from COVID-19. The CDR3: CATSRARQGARNEQFF. The CDR3 bases are TGTGCCACCAGCAGGGCCAGACAGGGGGCGCGCAATGAGCAGTTCTTC. The whole variable domain, remainder taken from reference TRBV15 and TRBJ2-1, is DAMVIQNPRYQVTQFGKPVTLSCSQTLNHNVMYWYQQKSSQAPKLLFHYYDKDFNNEADTPDNFQSRRPNTSFCFLDIRSPGLGDTAMYLCATSRARQGARNEQFFGPGTRLTVL.